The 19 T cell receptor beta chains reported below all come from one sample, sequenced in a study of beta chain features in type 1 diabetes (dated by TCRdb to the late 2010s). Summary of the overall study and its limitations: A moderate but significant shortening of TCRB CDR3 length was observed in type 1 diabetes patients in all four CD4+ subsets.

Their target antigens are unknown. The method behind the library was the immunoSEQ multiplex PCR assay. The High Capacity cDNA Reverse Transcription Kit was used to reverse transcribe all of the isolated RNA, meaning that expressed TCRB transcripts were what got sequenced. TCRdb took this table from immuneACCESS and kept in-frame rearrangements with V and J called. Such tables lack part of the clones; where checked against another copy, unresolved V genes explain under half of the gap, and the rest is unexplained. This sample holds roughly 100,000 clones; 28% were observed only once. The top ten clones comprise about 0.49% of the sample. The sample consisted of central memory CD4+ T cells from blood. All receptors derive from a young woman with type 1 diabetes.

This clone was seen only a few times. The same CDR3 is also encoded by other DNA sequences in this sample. Here the CDR3 DNA reads TGTGCCAGCAGTGGAGACAGGGCGGTCTATGGCTACACCTTC. Its protein is CASSGDRAVYGYTF. V gene TRBV6-1 combines with J gene TRBJ1-2; 7 bases fit TRBD1. The CDR3 runs to 14 residues. With 4 bases clipped from V and 4 bases from J, the junction kept 6 bases outside the gene matches. Germline CDR1 reads MNHNS; CDR2 reads SASEGT.

In DNA form, the CDR3 reads TGTGCCTGGGGGGGGTTACTGAGGTTCGGCCCAGATACGCAGTATTTT. It is translated as CAWGGLLRFGPDTQYF. This chain uses TRBV30 with TRBJ2-3; D possibly corresponds to TRBD2 (6 bases). Germline values: CDR1 GTSNPN, CDR2 SVGIG (reference sequence). The V end lost 5 bases, the J end lost 4 bases, and 22 bases lay between the germline ends. This CDR3 contains 16 residues.

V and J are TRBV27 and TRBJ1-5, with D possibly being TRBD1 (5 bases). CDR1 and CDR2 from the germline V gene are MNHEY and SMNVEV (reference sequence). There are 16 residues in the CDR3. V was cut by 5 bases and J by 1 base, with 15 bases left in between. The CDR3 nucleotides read TGTGCCAGCAGTCCCGGTCGCGGGGCGAGCAATCAGCCCCAGCATTTT. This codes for CASSPGRGASNQPQHF.

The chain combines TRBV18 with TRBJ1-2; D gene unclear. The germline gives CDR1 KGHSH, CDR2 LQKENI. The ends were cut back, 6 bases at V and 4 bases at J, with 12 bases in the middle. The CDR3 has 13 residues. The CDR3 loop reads CASSPGAAYGYTF. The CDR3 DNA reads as TGTGCCAGCTCGCCCGGAGCTGCCTATGGCTACACCTTC.

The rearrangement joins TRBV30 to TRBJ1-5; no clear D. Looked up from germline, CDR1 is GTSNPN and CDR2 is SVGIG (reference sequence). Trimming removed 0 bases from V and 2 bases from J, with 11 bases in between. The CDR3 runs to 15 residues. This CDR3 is CAWSVGGGGNQPQHF. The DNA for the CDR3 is TGTGCCTGGAGTGTGGGTGGAGGCGGCAATCAGCCCCAGCATTTT.

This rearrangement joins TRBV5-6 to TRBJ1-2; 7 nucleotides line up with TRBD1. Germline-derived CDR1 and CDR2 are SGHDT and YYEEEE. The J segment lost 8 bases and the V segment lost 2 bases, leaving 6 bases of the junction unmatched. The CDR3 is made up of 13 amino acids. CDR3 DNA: TGTGCCAGCAGCTTCTGGCAGGGGGTAGGCTACACCTTC. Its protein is CASSFWQGVGYTF. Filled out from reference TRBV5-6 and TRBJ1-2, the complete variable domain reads DAGVTQSPTHLIKTRGQQVTLRCSPKSGHDTVSWYQQALGQGPQFIFQYYEEEERQRGNFPDRFSGHQFPNYSSELNVNALLLGDSALYLCASSFWQGVGYTFGSGTRLTVV.

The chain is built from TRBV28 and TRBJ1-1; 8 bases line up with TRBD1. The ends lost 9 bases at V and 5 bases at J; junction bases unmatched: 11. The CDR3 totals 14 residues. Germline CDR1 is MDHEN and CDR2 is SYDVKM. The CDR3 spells CASIRRQGYTEAFF. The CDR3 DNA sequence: TGTGCCAGTATTAGAAGACAGGGGTATACTGAAGCTTTCTTT.

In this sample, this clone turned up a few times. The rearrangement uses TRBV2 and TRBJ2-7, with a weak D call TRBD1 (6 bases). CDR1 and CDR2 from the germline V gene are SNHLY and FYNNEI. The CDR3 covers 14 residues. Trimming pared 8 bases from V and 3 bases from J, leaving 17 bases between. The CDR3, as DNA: TGTGCCAGCCGTCAGGACAGTGCTTACTACGAGCAGTACTTC. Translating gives CASRQDSAYYEQYF.

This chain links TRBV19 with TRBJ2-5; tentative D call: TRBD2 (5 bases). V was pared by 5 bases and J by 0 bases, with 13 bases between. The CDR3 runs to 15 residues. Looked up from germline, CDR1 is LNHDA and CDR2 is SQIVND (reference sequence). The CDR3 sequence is CASSDGLNYQETQYF. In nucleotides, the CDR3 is TGTGCCAGTAGTGACGGACTGAATTACCAAGAGACCCAGTACTTC. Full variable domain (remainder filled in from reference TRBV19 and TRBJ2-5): DGGITQSPKYLFRKEGQNVTLSCEQNLNHDAMYWYRQDPGQGLRLIYYSQIVNDFQKGDIAEGYSVSREKKESFPLTVTSAQKNPTAFYLCASSDGLNYQETQYFGPGTRLLVL.

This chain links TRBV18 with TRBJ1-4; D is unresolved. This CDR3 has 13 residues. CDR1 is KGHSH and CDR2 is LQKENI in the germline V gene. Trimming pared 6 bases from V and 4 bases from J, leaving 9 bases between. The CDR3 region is CASSPRDNEKLFF. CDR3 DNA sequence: TGTGCCAGCTCCCCGCGGGATAATGAAAAACTGTTTTTT.

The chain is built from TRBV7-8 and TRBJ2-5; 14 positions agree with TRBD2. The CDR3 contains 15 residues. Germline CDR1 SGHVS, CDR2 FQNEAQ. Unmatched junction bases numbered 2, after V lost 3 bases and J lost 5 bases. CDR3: CASSFWTSGRETQYF. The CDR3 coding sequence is TGTGCCAGCAGCTTCTGGACTAGCGGGAGGGAGACCCAGTACTTC.

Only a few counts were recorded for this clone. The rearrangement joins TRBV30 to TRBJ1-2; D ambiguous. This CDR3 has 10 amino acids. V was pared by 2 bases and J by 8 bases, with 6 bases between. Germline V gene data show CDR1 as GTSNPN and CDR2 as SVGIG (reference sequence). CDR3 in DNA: TGTGCCTGGAGTAATGGCGGCTACACCTTC. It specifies CAWSNGGYTF.

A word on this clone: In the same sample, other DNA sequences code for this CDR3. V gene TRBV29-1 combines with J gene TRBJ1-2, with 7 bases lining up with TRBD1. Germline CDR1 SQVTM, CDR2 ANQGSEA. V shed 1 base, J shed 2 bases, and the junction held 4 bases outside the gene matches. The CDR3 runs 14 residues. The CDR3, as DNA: TGCAGCGTTGAAGGTAGGGGGCGCAACTATGGCTACACCTTC. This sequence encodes CSVEGRGRNYGYTF.

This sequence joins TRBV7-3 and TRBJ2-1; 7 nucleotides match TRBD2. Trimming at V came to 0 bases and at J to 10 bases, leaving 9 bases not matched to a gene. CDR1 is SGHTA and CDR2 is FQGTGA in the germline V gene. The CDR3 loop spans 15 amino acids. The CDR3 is CASSLTGREAREQFF. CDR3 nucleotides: TGTGCCAGCAGCTTAACGGGCCGGGAGGCAAGGGAGCAGTTCTTC.

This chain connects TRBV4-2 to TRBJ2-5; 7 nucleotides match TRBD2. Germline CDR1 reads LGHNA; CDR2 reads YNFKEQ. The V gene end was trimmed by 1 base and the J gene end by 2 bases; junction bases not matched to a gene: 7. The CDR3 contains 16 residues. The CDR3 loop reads CASSQGVAGFQETQYF. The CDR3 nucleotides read TGTGCCAGCAGCCAAGGGGTAGCGGGCTTTCAAGAGACCCAGTACTTC.

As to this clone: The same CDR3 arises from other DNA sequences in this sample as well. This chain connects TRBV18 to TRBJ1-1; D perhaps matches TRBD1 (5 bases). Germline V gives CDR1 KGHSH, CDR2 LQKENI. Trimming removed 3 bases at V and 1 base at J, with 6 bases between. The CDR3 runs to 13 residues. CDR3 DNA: TGTGCCAGCTCACCTGGACAGAACACTGAAGCTTTCTTT. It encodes CASSPGQNTEAFF.

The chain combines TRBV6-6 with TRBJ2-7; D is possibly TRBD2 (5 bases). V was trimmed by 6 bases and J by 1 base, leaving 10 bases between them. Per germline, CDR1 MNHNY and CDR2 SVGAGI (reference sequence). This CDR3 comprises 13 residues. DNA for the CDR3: TGTGCCAGCAGCAACGGGAATTCCTACGAGCAGTACGTC. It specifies CASSNGNSYEQYV.

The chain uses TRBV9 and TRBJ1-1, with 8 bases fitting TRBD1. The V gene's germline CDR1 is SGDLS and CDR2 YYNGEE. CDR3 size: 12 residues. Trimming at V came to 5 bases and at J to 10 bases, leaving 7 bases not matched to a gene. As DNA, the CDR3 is TGTGCCAGCAGTTCCGACGGACAGGGAGCTTTCTTT. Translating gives CASSSDGQGAFF.

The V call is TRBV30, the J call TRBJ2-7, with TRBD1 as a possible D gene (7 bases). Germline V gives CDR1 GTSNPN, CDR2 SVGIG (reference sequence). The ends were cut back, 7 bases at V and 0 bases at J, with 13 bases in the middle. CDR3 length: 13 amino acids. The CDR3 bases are TGTGCCTTAATGGAGGGGGCCTCCTACGAGCAGTACTTC. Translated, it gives CALMEGASYEQYF.